This T cell receptor beta chain originates from a study of blood T cells in healthy people across ages. Study summary: When template switching was applied, about one barcoded beta molecule was captured per two T cells.

Study conclusions and caveats: Donor CMV status was unknown, possibly confounding expanded clonotype changes.

Combining a sample-barcoded 5' primer with a J-beta primer mix, a second PCR ran for roughly 7 to 11 cycles. The authors tagged each cDNA molecule using a template-switch adaptor with 12 random nucleotides. Each CDR3 protein is one row after TCRdb ran MiXCR on the 5' RACE reads. Of about 570,000 distinct CDR3 sequences detected, roughly a quarter appear once; the ten largest clones hold 3% to 4%. A remark on this clonotype: What it recognizes is unknown.

The same specimen was also included in a second study, on T cells of mothers and their children. From that paper: Pairs that are related and pairs that are unrelated have TCR recombination output shaped similarly by thymic selection.

This sequence originates from a boy younger than 10 in good health. The sample was blood.

The CDR3 spells CASSDAGTGNQPQHF. The CDR3 DNA reads TGCGCCAGCAGTGATGCCGGGACAGGCAATCAGCCCCAGCATTTT. This chain connects TRBV10-2 to TRBJ1-5; 7 nucleotides match TRBD1. The ends lost 3 bases at V and 2 bases at J; junction bases unmatched: 4. There are 15 residues in the CDR3. The germline gives CDR1 WSHSY, CDR2 SAAADI.